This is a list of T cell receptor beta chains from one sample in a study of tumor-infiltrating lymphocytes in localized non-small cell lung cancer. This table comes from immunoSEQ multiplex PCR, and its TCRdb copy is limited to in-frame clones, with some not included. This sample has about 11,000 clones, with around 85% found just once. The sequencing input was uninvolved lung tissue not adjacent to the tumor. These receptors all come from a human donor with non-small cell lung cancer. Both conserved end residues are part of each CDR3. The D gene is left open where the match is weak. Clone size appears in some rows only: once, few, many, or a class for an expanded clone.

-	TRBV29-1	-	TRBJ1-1	CSGWVRGNTEAFF	TGCAGCGGGTGGGTAAGGGGGAACACTGAAGCTTTCTTT
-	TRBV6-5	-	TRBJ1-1	CASSSGERLRGTTAFF	TGTGCCAGCAGTTCCGGAGAAAGGTTGCGGGGGACAACAGCTTTCTTT
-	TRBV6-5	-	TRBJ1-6	CASSPGTDPSPLHF	TGTGCCAGCAGTCCCGGGACTGATCCTTCACCCCTCCACTTT
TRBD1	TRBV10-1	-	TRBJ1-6	CASSENRAGGSPLHF	TGCGCCAGCAGTGAGAATCGGGCAGGGGGTTCACCCCTCCACTTT
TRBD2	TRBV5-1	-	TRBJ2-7	CASTWTSPRNEQYF	TGCGCCAGCACCTGGACTAGCCCTAGAAACGAGCAGTACTTC
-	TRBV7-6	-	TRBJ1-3	CASSPGPGYSGNTIYF	TGTGCCAGCAGCCCTGGCCCCGGCTACTCTGGAAACACCATATATTTT
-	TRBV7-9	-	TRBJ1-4	CASSFAGLNEKLFF	TGTGCCAGCAGCTTTGCAGGATTAAATGAAAAACTGTTTTTT
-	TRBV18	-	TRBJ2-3	CASSPLRGARDTQYF	TGTGCCAGCTCACCCTTGAGGGGGGCCAGAGATACGCAGTATTTT
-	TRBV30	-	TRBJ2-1	CAWTLAGTYNEQFF	TGTGCCTGGACGCTCGCAGGAACCTACAATGAGCAGTTCTTC
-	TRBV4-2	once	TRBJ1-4	CASSTSQGATNEKLFF	TGTGCCAGCAGCACCTCTCAGGGCGCAACTAATGAAAAACTGTTTTTT
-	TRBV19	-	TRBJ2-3	CASSIVSGRTDTQYF	TGTGCCAGTAGTATAGTTTCGGGGCGCACAGATACGCAGTATTTT
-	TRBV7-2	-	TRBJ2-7	CASSLGGIPTYEQYF	TGTGCCAGCAGCTTAGGAGGGATCCCTACCTACGAGCAGTACTTC
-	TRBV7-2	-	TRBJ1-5	CASSFGQNQPQHF	TGTGCCAGCAGCTTCGGACAGAATCAGCCCCAGCATTTT
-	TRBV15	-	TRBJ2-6	CATSNLRSSGANVLTF	TGTGCCACCAGCAACCTTAGGAGTTCTGGGGCCAACGTCCTGACTTTC
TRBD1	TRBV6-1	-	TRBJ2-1	CASVGRDRGYNEQFF	TGTGCCAGCGTCGGGCGAGACAGGGGATACAATGAGCAGTTCTTC
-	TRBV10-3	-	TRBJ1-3	CAISDSITSGNTIYF	TGTGCCATCAGTGATAGCATTACCTCTGGAAACACCATATATTTT
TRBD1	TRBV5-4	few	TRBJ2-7	CASSLLDRVGEQYF	TGTGCCAGCAGCCTTCTAGACAGGGTCGGCGAGCAGTACTTC
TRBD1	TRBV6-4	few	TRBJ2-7	CASSLQGYEQYF	TGTGCCAGCAGTTTACAGGGGTACGAGCAGTACTTC
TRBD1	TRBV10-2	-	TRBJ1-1	CASRVDRVNEAFF	TGCGCCAGCAGGGTGGACAGGGTAAATGAAGCTTTCTTT
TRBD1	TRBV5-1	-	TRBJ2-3	CASSLGHRGADTQYF	TGCGCCAGCAGCTTGGGGCACAGGGGCGCCGATACGCAGTATTTT
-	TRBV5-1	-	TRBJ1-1	CASSLAPGASTEAFF	TGCGCCAGCAGCTTGGCTCCGGGGGCCAGCACTGAAGCTTTCTTT
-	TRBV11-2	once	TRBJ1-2	CASSSPSGARRRSGGYTF	TGTGCCAGCAGCTCCCCTTCAGGGGCCCGCAGGAGATCAGGAGGCTACACCTTC
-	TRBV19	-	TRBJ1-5	CATRTRGTQGQPQHF	TGTGCTACCCGGACCAGGGGCACCCAGGGTCAGCCCCAGCATTTT
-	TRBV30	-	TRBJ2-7	CAWNGGGSYEQYF	TGTGCCTGGAACGGAGGAGGGTCCTACGAGCAGTACTTC
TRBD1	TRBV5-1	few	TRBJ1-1	CASSEQGVNTEAFF	TGCGCCAGCAGCGAACAGGGGGTGAACACTGAAGCTTTCTTT
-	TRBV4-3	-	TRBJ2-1	CASSQVPRMGGGDEQFF	TGCGCCAGCAGCCAAGTACCACGTATGGGCGGGGGCGATGAGCAGTTCTTC
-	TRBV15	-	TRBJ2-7	CATSRAGTPSYEQYF	TGTGCCACCAGCAGAGCCGGGACCCCTTCCTACGAGCAGTACTTC
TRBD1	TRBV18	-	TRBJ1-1	CASSHDRGNTEAFF	TGTGCCAGCTCACACGACAGGGGGAACACTGAAGCTTTCTTT
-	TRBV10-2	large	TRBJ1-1	CASRDIDTEAFF	TGCGCCAGCAGGGATATTGACACTGAAGCTTTCTTT
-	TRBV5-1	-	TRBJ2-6	CASRLDGSSGANVLTF	TGCGCCAGCAGATTGGACGGGAGCTCTGGGGCCAACGTCCTGACTTTC
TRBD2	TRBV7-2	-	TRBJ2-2	CASSLVGGATGELFF	TGTGCCAGCAGCTTAGTCGGGGGGGCTACCGGGGAGCTGTTTTTT
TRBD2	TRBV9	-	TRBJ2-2	CASSRTSGGPWTGELFF	TGTGCCAGCAGCCGGACTAGCGGGGGGCCATGGACCGGGGAGCTGTTTTTT
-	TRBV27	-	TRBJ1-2	CASSHGGGTRAYGYTF	TGTGCCAGCAGTCACGGAGGGGGGACCCGAGCCTATGGCTACACCTTC
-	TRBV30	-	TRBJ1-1	CAGERNTEAFF	TGTGCCGGGGAGAGGAACACTGAAGCTTTCTTT
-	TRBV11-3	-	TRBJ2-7	CASSRRKGDEQYF	TGTGCCAGCAGCCGCAGGAAAGGGGACGAGCAGTACTTC
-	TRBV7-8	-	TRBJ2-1	CASSFGSEQFF	TGTGCCAGCAGCTTTGGCAGTGAGCAGTTCTTC
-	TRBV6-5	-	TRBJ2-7	CASSGPYEQYF	TGTGCCAGCAGTGGACCCTACGAGCAGTACTTC
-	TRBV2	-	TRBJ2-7	CASSEVRQPPYEQYF	TGTGCCAGCAGTGAGGTGAGACAACCACCTTACGAGCAGTACTTC
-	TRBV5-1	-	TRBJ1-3	CASSRDLGSGNTIYF	TGCGCCAGCAGCAGGGACCTGGGATCTGGAAACACCATATATTTT
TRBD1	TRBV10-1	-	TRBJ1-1	CASSEAGGSGTEAFF	TGCGCCAGCAGTGAAGCAGGGGGATCGGGCACTGAAGCTTTCTTT
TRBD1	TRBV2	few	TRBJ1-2	CASSEDRGNYGYTF	TGTGCCAGCAGTGAAGACAGGGGGAACTATGGCTACACCTTC
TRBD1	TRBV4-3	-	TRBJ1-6	CASSLAYTGANSPLHF	TGCGCCAGCAGCCTGGCCTATACAGGGGCGAATTCACCCCTCCACTTT
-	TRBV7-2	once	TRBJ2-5	CASKWAGAIETQYF	TGTGCCAGCAAGTGGGCAGGCGCGATAGAGACCCAGTACTTC
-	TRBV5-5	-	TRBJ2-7	CASSPAQGYNEQYF	TGTGCCAGCAGCCCCGCCCAGGGGTATAACGAGCAGTACTTC
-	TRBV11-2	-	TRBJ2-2	CASSPTGYSNTGELFF	TGTGCCAGCAGCCCGACAGGTTACTCTAACACCGGGGAGCTGTTTTTT
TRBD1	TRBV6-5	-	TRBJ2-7	CASRRGQGNSYEQYF	TGCGCCAGCAGACGGGGACAGGGTAACTCCTACGAGCAGTACTTC
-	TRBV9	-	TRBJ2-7	CASSVAPGQTYEQYF	TGTGCCAGCAGCGTAGCTCCGGGACAAACCTACGAGCAGTACTTC
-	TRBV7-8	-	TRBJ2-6	CASSLVPGSGANVLTF	TGTGCCAGCAGCTTAGTCCCAGGGTCTGGGGCCAACGTCCTGACTTTC